The present T cell receptor (beta chain) was sequenced within a study of siplizumab effects on memory and regulatory T cells. The study's findings and limits: Confirmatory evidence of suppressive function in proliferating siplizumab-culture Tregs was not obtained. Memory T cells appeared less diverse than naive cells, which seemed to contribute substantially to alloresponse. Siplizumab significantly reduced alloreactive sequences traceable to unstimulated CD4+ memory cells.

After removal of 0 bases from V and 5 bases from J, the junction contained 2 bases not matched to a gene. The CDR3 length is 14 residues. Germline V CDR1 and CDR2: LNHNV, YYDKDF (reference sequence). Worth noting for this clone: Its antigen is still unknown.

TCRdb's table, derived via immunoSEQ multiplex PCR, lists solely in-frame clones and lacks some. This table has around 87,000 clones, around 89% appearing once. This TCR was sampled from a human donor in good health. V is TRBV15 and J is TRBJ2-5; 8 nucleotides line up with TRBD2. The source material was CD4+ T cells sorted from blood. CDR3 protein: CATSRDRLAETQYF. CDR3 DNA sequence: TGTGCCACCAGCAGAGATCGACTAGCGGAGACCCAGTACTTC.